The rows below give T cell receptor beta chains drawn from one sample of a study of T-cell reconstitution after alpha-beta-depleted transplantation in children. MiXCR, applied by TCRdb to the PCR reads, yields one record per CDR3 protein. The sample holds over 400,000 distinct CDR3 sequences, 12% seen once. The source material was PBMCs from the stem cell graft donor, sampled from the stem cell graft. These receptors were taken from a human donor who donated a stem cell graft to a child with combined immunodeficiency. Both conserved end residues are part of each CDR3. Each record gives: clone size, J gene, D gene, V gene, CDR3 DNA, CDR3 protein. The D gene is left open where the match is weak. Part of the rows lack a size; the others show once, few, many or a class for expanded clones.

- | TRBJ2-3 | TRBD1 | TRBV30 | TGTGCCTGGAGTCCTCCTTGGACAGGCCATTATACCAATACGCAGTATTTT | CAWSPPWTGHYTNTQYF
many | TRBJ2-5 | - | TRBV7-2 | TGTGCCAGCAGCTTAGGGAGGGGCCAAGAGACCCAGTACTTC | CASSLGRGQETQYF
many | TRBJ1-2 | TRBD1 | TRBV5-1 | TGCGCCAGCAGGTCGCGGACAGGGGGCCCTGAAGATGGCTACACCTTC | CASRSRTGGPEDGYTF
- | TRBJ2-1 | TRBD1 | TRBV9 | TGTGCCAGCAGCGTAGGTGGGACAGGGGGTTACAATGAGCAGTTCTTC | CASSVGGTGGYNEQFF
many | TRBJ2-1 | TRBD2 | TRBV27 | TGTGCCAGCAGGTTTAGCGGGAGGCTCAATGAGCAGTTCTTC | CASRFSGRLNEQFF
- | TRBJ2-3 | - | TRBV20-1 | TGCAGTGCTAGAGATCGGTGGCGGGGCACAGATACGCAGTATTTT | CSARDRWRGTDTQYF
- | TRBJ2-4 | - | TRBV6-2/TRBV6-3 | TGTGCCAGCATCTTCCGGGACCCCGAGAGGAACATTCAGTACTTC | CASIFRDPERNIQYF
many | TRBJ1-2 | - | TRBV6-5 | TGTGCCAGCAGTTACTCAATCAGGGGACGACATGGCTACACCTTC | CASSYSIRGRHGYTF
- | TRBJ2-1 | TRBD2 | TRBV24-1 | TGTGCCACCCAGGCCGCAGGGAGCGGGAACAATGAGCAGTTCTTC | CATQAAGSGNNEQFF
- | TRBJ2-6 | TRBD1 | TRBV6-1 | TGTGCCAGCAGTCGCGACAGGGGTGCTGGGGCCAACGTCCTGACTTTC | CASSRDRGAGANVLTF
few | TRBJ2-1 | - | TRBV30 | TGTGCCTGGAGTTCATACTCCTCCTACAATGAGCAGTTCTTC | CAWSSYSSYNEQFF
- | TRBJ2-5 | - | TRBV12-3/TRBV12-4 | TGTGCCAGCAGTTTTTGGGGACCCCTAGGTCCGGAGACCCAGTACTTC | CASSFWGPLGPETQYF
many | TRBJ2-5 | - | TRBV12-3/TRBV12-4 | TGTGCCAGCAGGATCCCCGGAGAGACCCAGTACTTC | CASRIPGETQYF
many | TRBJ2-7 | - | TRBV20-1 | TGCAGTGCTATAGAAGACTACGAGCAGTACTTC | CSAIEDYEQYF
few | TRBJ2-7 | TRBD1 | TRBV7-6 | TGTGCCAGCAGCTTAGGGGACAGCGCTCGGGAGCAGTACTTC | CASSLGDSAREQYF
- | TRBJ2-1 | TRBD2 | TRBV15 | TGTGCCACCAGCAGAGAGTGGGACTACCCTCACAATGAGCAGTTCTTC | CATSREWDYPHNEQFF
- | TRBJ1-2 | - | TRBV12-3/TRBV12-4 | TGTGCCAGCGCCGTAGGGGGACGCGAATACTATGGCTACACCTTC | CASAVGGREYYGYTF